In this sample, the clone carrying this TCR beta chain turned up a few times. Its antigen is as yet unknown. This entry is derived from a study of response to subunit inactivated influenza vaccine. Points from the study as a whole: The authors proposed limited new T cell recruitment per seasonal influenza vaccination.

The germline gives CDR1 SGHTA, CDR2 FQGNSA. V was clipped by 3 bases and J by 2 bases, with 5 bases between them. The CDR3 spans 12 residues. TCRdb ran MiXCR on the RT-PCR reads and lists one entry per CDR3 protein. The data hold 500,000 or so distinct CDR3 sequences, with 15% to 20% observed a single time. This rearrangement joins TRBV7-2 to TRBJ2-7; D gene uncertain. Sequencing used CD4+ T cells sorted from PBMCs, obtained less than 25 months after vaccination. The TCR was taken from a man in his fifties or sixties who received an inactivated influenza vaccine. The DNA for the CDR3 is TGTGCCAGCAGCTTTGACCCCTACGAGCAGTACTTC. Translation gives CASSFDPYEQYF.